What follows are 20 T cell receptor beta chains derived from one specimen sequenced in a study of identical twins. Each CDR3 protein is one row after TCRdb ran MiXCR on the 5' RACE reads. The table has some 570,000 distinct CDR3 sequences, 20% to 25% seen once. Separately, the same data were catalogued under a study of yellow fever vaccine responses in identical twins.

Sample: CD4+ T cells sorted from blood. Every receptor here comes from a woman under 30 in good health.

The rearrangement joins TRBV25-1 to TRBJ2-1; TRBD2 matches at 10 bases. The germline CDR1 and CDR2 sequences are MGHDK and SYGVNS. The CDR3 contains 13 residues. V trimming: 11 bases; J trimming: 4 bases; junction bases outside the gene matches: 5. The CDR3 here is CASGTSAYNEQFF. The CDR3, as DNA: TGTGCCTCCGGGACTAGCGCGTACAATGAGCAGTTCTTC.

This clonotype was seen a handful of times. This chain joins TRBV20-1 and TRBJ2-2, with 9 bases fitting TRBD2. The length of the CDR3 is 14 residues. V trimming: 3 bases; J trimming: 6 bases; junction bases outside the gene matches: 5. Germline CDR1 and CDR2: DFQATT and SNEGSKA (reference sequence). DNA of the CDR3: TGCAGTGCTAGGGCGGGAGGGCCTTCCGGGGAGCTGTTTTTT. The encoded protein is CSARAGGPSGELFF.

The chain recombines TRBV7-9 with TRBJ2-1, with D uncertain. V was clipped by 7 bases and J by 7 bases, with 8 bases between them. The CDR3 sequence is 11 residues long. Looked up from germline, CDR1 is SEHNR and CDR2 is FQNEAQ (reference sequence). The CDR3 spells CASTAGNEQFF. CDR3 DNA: TGTGCCAGCACCGCCGGGAATGAGCAGTTCTTC. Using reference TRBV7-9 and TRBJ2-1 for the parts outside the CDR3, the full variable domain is DTGVSQNPRHKITKRGQNVTFRCDPISEHNRLYWYRQTLGQGPEFLTYFQNEAQLEKSRLLSDRFSAERPKGSFSTLEIQRTEQGDSAMYLCASTAGNEQFFGPGTRLTVL.

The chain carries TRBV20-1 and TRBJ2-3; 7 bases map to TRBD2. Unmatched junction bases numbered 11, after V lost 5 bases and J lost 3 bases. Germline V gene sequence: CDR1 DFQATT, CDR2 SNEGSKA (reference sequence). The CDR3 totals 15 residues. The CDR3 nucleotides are TGCAGTGCTCCCGGGGACTACCGAAAAACAGATACGCAGTATTTT. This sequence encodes CSAPGDYRKTDTQYF.

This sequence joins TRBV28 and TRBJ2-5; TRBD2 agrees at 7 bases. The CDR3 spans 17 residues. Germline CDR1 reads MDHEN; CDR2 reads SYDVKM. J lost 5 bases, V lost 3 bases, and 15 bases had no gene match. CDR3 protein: CASSFGLQTSWRETQYF. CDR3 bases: TGTGCCAGCAGTTTTGGACTTCAGACTAGCTGGCGGGAGACCCAGTACTTC.

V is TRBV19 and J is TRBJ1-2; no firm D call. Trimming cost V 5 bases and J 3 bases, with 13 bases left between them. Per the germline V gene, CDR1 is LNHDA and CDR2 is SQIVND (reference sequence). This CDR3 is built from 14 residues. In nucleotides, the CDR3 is TGTGCCAGTAGTCCCCCAGGCCTTTACTATGGCTACACCTTC. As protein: CASSPPGLYYGYTF. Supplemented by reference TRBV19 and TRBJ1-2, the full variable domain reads DGGITQSPKYLFRKEGQNVTLSCEQNLNHDAMYWYRQDPGQGLRLIYYSQIVNDFQKGDIAEGYSVSREKKESFPLTVTSAQKNPTAFYLCASSPPGLYYGYTFGSGTRLTVV.

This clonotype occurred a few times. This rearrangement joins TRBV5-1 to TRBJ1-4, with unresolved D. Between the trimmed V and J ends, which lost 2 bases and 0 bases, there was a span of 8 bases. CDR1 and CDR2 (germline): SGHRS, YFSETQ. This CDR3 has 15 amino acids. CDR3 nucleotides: TGCGCCAGCAGCTTCACCACTGCAACTAATGAAAAACTGTTTTTT. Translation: CASSFTTATNEKLFF.

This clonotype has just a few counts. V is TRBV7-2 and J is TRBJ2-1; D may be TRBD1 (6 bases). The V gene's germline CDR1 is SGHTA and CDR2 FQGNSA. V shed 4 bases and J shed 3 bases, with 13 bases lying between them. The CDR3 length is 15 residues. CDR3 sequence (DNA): TGTGCCAGCAGCTCCGTTGGGACAAACTACAATGAGCAGTTCTTC. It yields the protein CASSSVGTNYNEQFF.

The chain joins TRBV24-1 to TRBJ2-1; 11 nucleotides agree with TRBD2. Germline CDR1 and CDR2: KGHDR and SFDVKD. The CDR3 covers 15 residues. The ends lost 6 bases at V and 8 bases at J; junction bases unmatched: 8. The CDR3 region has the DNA TGTGCCACCAGTCGCACTAGCGGGAGAATCGATGAGCAGTTCTTC. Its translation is CATSRTSGRIDEQFF.

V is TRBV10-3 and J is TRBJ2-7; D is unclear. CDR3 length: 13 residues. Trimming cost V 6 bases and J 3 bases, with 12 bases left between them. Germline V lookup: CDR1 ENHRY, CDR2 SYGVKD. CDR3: CAIRHNDVYEQYF. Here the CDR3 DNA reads TGTGCCATCAGGCACAACGATGTCTACGAGCAGTACTTC.

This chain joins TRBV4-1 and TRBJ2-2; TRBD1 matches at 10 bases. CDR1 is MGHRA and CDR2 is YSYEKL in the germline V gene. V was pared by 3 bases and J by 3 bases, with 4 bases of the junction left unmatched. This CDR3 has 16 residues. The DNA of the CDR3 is TGCGCCAGCAGCCACACCGGGACAGGGGACACCGGGGAGCTGTTTTTT. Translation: CASSHTGTGDTGELFF.

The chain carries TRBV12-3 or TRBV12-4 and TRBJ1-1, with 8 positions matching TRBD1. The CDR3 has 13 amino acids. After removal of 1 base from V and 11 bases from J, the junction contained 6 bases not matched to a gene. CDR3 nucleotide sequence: TGTGCCAGCAGTTTAGACAGGGGGTCAAGGGCTTTCTTT. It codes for CASSLDRGSRAFF.

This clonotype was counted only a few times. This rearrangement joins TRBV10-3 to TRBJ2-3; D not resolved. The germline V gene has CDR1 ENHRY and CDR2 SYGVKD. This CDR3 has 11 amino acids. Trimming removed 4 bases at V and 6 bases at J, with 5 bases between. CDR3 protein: CAISASDTQYF. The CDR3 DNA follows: TGTGCCATCAGTGCATCGGATACGCAGTATTTT.

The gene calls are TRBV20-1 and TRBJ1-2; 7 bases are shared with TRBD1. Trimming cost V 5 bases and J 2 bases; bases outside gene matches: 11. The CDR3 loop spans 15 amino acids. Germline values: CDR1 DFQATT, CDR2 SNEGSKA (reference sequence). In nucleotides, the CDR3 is TGCAGTGCTGGCCCCCCCGGGACAGAGAACTATGGCTACACCTTC. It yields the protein CSAGPPGTENYGYTF.

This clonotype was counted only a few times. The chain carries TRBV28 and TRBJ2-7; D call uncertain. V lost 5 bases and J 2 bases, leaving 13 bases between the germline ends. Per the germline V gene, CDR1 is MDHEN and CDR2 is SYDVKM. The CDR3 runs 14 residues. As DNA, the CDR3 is TGTGCCAGCAGTCCCCCGGCGATTACCTACGAGCAGTACTTC. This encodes CASSPPAITYEQYF.

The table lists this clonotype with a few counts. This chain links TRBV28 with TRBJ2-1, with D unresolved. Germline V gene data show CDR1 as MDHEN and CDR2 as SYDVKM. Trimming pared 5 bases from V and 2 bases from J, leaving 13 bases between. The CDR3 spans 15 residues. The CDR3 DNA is TGTGCCAGCAGTCCACTCGCCCGAACCTACAATGAGCAGTTCTTC. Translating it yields CASSPLARTYNEQFF.

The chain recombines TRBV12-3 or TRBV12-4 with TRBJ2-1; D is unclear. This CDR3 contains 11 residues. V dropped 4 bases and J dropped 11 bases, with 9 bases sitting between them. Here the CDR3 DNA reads TGTGCCAGCAGTTCCGGATACAAGCAGTTCTTC. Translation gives CASSSGYKQFF.

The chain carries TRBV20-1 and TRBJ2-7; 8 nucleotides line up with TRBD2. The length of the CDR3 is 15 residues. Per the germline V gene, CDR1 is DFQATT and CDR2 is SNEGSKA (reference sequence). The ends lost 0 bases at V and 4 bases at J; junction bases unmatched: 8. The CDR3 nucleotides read TGCAGTGCTAGAGATTCTGGCGGGAGGAGATACGAGCAGTACTTC. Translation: CSARDSGGRRYEQYF.

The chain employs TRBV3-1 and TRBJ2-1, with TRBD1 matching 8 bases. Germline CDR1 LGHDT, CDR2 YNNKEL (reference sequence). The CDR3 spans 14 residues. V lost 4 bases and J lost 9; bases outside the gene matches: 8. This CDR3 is CASSLGQGASEQFF. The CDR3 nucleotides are TGTGCCAGCAGCCTGGGGCAGGGGGCTTCTGAGCAGTTCTTC.

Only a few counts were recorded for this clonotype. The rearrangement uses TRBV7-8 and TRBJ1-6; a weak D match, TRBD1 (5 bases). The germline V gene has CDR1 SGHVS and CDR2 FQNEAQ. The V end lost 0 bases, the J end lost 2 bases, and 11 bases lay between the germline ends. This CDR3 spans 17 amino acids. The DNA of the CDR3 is TGTGCCAGCAGCTTAGCGGGGGAATCGGCCTATAATTCACCCCTCCACTTT. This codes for CASSLAGESAYNSPLHF. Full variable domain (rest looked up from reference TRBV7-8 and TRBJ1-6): GAGVSQSPRYKVAKRGQDVALRCDPISGHVSLFWYQQALGQGPEFLTYFQNEAQLDKSGLPSDRFFAERPEGSVSTLKIQRTQQEDSAVYLCASSLAGESAYNSPLHFGNGTRLTVT.